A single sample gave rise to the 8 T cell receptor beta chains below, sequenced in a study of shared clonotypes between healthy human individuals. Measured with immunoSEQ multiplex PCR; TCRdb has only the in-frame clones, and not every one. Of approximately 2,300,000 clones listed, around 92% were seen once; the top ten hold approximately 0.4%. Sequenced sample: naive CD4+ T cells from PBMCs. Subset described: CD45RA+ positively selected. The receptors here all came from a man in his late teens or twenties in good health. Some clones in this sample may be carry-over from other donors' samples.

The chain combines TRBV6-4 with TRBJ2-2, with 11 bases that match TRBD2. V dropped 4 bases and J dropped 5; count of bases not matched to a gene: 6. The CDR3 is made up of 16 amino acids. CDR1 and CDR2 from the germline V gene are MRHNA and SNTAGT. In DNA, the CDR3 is TGTGCCAGCAGTGCCACTAGCGGGAGTGTGACCGGGGAGCTGTTTTTT. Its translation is CASSATSGSVTGELFF.

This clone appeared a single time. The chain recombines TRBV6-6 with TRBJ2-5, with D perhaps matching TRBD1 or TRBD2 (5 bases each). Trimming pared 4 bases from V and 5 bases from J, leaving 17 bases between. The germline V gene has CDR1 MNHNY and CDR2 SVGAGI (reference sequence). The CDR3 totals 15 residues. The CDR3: CASSLPGHPGETQYF. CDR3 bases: TGTGCCAGCAGTTTGCCAGGGCACCCGGGGGAGACCCAGTACTTC.

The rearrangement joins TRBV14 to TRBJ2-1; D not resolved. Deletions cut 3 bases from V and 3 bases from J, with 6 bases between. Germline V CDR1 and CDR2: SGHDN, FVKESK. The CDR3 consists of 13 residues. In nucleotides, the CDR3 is TGTGCCAGCAGCCACGGTGTCTACAATGAGCAGTTCTTC. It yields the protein CASSHGVYNEQFF.

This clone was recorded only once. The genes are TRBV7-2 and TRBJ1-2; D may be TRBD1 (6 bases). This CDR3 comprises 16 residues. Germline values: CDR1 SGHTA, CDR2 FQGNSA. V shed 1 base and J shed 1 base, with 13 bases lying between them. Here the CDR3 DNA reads TGTGCCAGCAGCTTAGGGGCTAGGGGGGTTAACTATGGCTACACCTTC. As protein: CASSLGARGVNYGYTF.

The CDR3 sequence: CASSPRPAGQNSNTGELFF. In nucleotides, the CDR3 is TGCGCCAGCAGCCCACGGCCAGCGGGCCAGAATTCGAACACCGGGGAGCTGTTTTTT. The rearrangement links TRBV4-3 to TRBJ2-2; tentatively, D is TRBD2 (6 bases). The CDR3 spans 19 residues. With 4 bases removed from V and 0 bases from J, the gap between germline ends came to 21 bases. Germline values: CDR1 LGHNA, CDR2 YSLEER.

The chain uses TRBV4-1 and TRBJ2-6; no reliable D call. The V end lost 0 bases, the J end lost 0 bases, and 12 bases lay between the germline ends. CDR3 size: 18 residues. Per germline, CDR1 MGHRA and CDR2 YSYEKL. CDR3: CASSQDRRSYSGANVLTF. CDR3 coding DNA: TGCGCCAGCAGCCAAGATAGGCGGAGCTACTCTGGGGCCAACGTCCTGACTTTC.

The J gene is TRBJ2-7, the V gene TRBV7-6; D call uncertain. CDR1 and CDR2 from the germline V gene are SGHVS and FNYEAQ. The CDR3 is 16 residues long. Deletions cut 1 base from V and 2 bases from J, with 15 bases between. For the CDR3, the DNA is TGTGCCAGCAGCTTAGGTAGGGTACTTTCCCCCTACGAGCAGTACTTC. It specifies CASSLGRVLSPYEQYF.

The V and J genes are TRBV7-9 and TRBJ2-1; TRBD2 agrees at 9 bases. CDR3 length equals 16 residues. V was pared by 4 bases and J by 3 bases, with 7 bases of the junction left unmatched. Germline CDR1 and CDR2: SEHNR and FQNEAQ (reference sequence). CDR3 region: CASSSNGAGGYNEQFF. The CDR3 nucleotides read TGTGCCAGCAGCTCAAACGGAGCGGGAGGCTACAATGAGCAGTTCTTC.